Each of the 29 T cell receptor beta chains below was sequenced from the same sample in a study of early T cells in non-severe SARS-CoV-2 infection. MiXCR, run by TCRdb on the 5' RACE reads, gives a single entry per CDR3 protein. The sample holds some 21,000 distinct CDR3 sequences, around 5% seen once. Material: whole blood. The receptor source for this set is an adult who was a healthcare worker with PCR-confirmed SARS-CoV-2 infection or an uninfected control (not recorded which).

The table lists this clonotype with a few counts. This sequence joins TRBV24-1 and TRBJ2-1; D is ambiguous. The CDR3 contains 13 residues. Germline-derived CDR1 and CDR2 are KGHDR and SFDVKD. V lost 3 bases, J lost 4 bases, and 6 bases lay in between. The CDR3 bases are TGTGCCACCAGTGATCCCGGATACAATGAGCAGTTCTTC. This codes for CATSDPGYNEQFF.

This clonotype has ten or more counts. The CDR3 DNA reads TGTGCCAGCAGTTTCTCTGGGGACTACAATGAGCAGTTCTTC. As protein: CASSFSGDYNEQFF. The gene calls are TRBV13 and TRBJ2-1; D ambiguous. This CDR3 is built from 14 residues. Per germline, CDR1 PRHDT and CDR2 FYEKMQ (reference sequence). With 6 bases removed from V and 3 bases from J, the gap between germline ends came to 12 bases.

This clonotype was seen many times. The gene calls are TRBV28 and TRBJ1-2, with 8 bases lining up with TRBD1. The CDR3 loop spans 19 amino acids. The germline V gene encodes CDR1 MDHEN and CDR2 SYDVKM. J lost 3 bases, V lost 1 base, and 16 bases had no gene match. CDR3 DNA sequence: TGTGCCAGCAGTTTATATCCTCGAACCGGGACAGGCGATCACTATGGCTACACCTTC. Amino acid sequence: CASSLYPRTGTGDHYGYTF.

This clonotype was recorded many times. J is TRBJ2-1 and V is TRBV11-1; 7 bases match TRBD2. This CDR3 has 17 residues. CDR1 is SGHAT, CDR2 FQDESV, per germline (reference sequence). Trimming cost V 5 bases and J 8 bases; bases outside gene matches: 18. The CDR3 DNA is TGTGCCAGCAGCCACGCCCTGGGGGGGTTCCCTACCGATGAGCAGTTCTTC. Its translation is CASSHALGGFPTDEQFF.

Worth noting for this clonotype: One end of the junction fails to match germline, which may point to a read error. The chain couples TRBV7-2 to TRBJ1-4; TRBD1 matches at 7 bases. Germline lookup yields CDR1 SGHTA and CDR2 FQGNSA. The CDR3 totals 16 residues. The CDR3 loop reads CACSLGGQTTNEKLFF. For the CDR3, the DNA is TGTGCCTGCAGCTTGGGGGGACAGACAACTAATGAAAAACTGTTTTTT.

There are many counts of this clonotype. This chain joins TRBV5-6 and TRBJ2-1; 8 nucleotides agree with TRBD2. Germline CDR1 and CDR2: SGHDT and YYEEEE. The CDR3 has 14 residues. Trimming removed 3 bases from V and 7 bases from J; junction bases left unmatched: 6. In nucleotides, the CDR3 is TGTGCCAGCAGCTCAAGACTAGCGCGGAATGAGCAGTTCTTC. Translation: CASSSRLARNEQFF.

This clonotype was recorded a few times. CDR3 in amino acids: CASSPGQGHEQYF. The DNA for the CDR3 is TGCGCCAGCAGCCCGGGACAGGGCCACGAGCAGTACTTC. The chain employs TRBV5-1 and TRBJ2-7; 9 bases line up with TRBD1. The V gene's germline CDR1 is SGHRS and CDR2 YFSETQ. This CDR3 is 13 amino acids long. Trimming cost V 4 bases and J 5 bases; bases outside gene matches: 4. Filled out from reference TRBV5-1 and TRBJ2-7, the complete variable domain reads KAGVTQTPRYLIKTRGQQVTLSCSPISGHRSVSWYQQTPGQGLQFLFEYFSETQRNKGNFPGRFSGRQFSNSRSEMNVSTLELGDSALYLCASSPGQGHEQYFGPGTRLTVT.

This clonotype was found many times. The chain couples TRBV6-6 to TRBJ2-2; D ambiguous. V dropped 10 bases and J dropped 1 base, with 10 bases sitting between them. Germline V gene data show CDR1 as MNHNY and CDR2 as SVGAGI (reference sequence). CDR3 length equals 13 residues. CDR3 amino acids: CATNDWNTGELFF. For the CDR3, the DNA is TGTGCCACCAACGACTGGAACACCGGGGAGCTGTTTTTT.

At least ten counts were recorded for this clonotype. This chain uses TRBV27 with TRBJ1-4, with D possibly matching TRBD1 (5 bases). The CDR3 consists of 15 residues. Trimming pared 6 bases from V and 4 bases from J, leaving 15 bases between. Germline CDR1 reads MNHEY; CDR2 reads SMNVEV (reference sequence). The CDR3 bases are TGTGCCAGCAGACGCTGGGGCTCGGGTAATGAAAAACTGTTTTTT. Protein: CASRRWGSGNEKLFF. Variable domain in full (rest from reference TRBV27 and TRBJ1-4): EAQVTQNPRYLITVTGKKLTVTCSQNMNHEYMSWYRQDPGLGLRQIYYSMNVEVTDKGDVPEGYKVSRKEKRNFPLILESPSPNQTSLYFCASRRWGSGNEKLFFGSGTQLSVL.

This clonotype was counted ten times or more. The chain recombines TRBV5-4 with TRBJ2-1; 8 nucleotides align to TRBD1. This CDR3 has 14 residues. Germline CDR1 is SGHNT and CDR2 is YYREEE (reference sequence). V was clipped by 0 bases and J by 4 bases; unmatched bases: 0. The CDR3: CASSLGQGYNEQFF. DNA of the CDR3: TGTGCCAGCAGCTTGGGACAGGGGTACAATGAGCAGTTCTTC. The whole variable domain, filled in from reference TRBV5-4 and TRBJ2-1, reads ETGVTQSPTHLIKTRGQQVTLRCSSQSGHNTVSWYQQALGQGPQFIFQYYREEENGRGNFPPRFSGLQFPNYSSELNVNALELDDSALYLCASSLGQGYNEQFFGPGTRLTVL.

This clonotype was recorded many times. The rearrangement links TRBV4-3 to TRBJ2-2; D not resolved. The CDR3 has 14 amino acids. Trimming pared 0 bases from V and 5 bases from J, leaving 7 bases between. In germline, CDR1 is LGHNA, CDR2 YSLEER. The CDR3 reads CASSQDRWTGELFF. DNA for the CDR3: TGCGCCAGCAGCCAAGACAGGTGGACCGGGGAGCTGTTTTTT.

The table lists this clonotype with many counts. CDR3 region: CASSSQTSGRTYEQYF. In DNA form, the CDR3 reads TGTGCCAGCAGTTCCCAGACTAGCGGGAGAACCTACGAGCAGTACTTC. The V and J genes are TRBV28 and TRBJ2-7; 12 nucleotides match TRBD2. Germline V gene lookup returns CDR1 MDHEN and CDR2 SYDVKM. This CDR3 region has 16 residues. V shed 4 bases, J shed 2 bases, and the junction held 6 bases outside the gene matches.

This clonotype was detected ten times or more. The rearrangement uses TRBV9 and TRBJ2-1; no definite D call. CDR3 length: 14 residues. The V end was cut by 1 base, the J end by 8 bases, with 13 bases between. Germline V gene data show CDR1 as SGDLS and CDR2 as YYNGEE. The CDR3 region is CASSVSLADDEQFF. For the CDR3, the DNA is TGTGCCAGCAGCGTATCTTTGGCGGACGATGAGCAGTTCTTC.

This clonotype was seen ten or more times. The gene calls are TRBV7-2 and TRBJ2-2, with D possibly being TRBD1 (5 bases). Germline CDR1 and CDR2: SGHTA and FQGNSA. Between the trimmed V and J ends, which lost 1 base and 4 bases, there was a span of 13 bases. CDR3 length: 16 amino acids. The CDR3 region has the DNA TGTGCCAGCAGCTTAGTAATATCAGGGATCACCGGGGAGCTGTTTTTT. Residues: CASSLVISGITGELFF.

The gene calls are TRBV4-3 and TRBJ1-2; the D is unclear. The CDR3 spans 14 residues. Germline CDR1 is LGHNA and CDR2 is YSLEER. V was pared by 0 bases and J by 5 bases, with 10 bases between. CDR3 in DNA: TGCGCCAGCAGCCAAGATAGAGAAATTTATGGCTACACCTTC. Translating gives CASSQDREIYGYTF.

In this sample, this clonotype turned up many times. V and J are TRBV4-1 and TRBJ1-2; D gene ambiguous. The CDR3 extends over 17 amino acids. In germline, CDR1 is MGHRA, CDR2 YSYEKL. V was shortened by 4 bases and J by 0 bases, with 18 bases between the two germline ends. DNA for the CDR3: TGCGCCAGCAGCCCCCTTAACCTGGTGACCACTAACTATGGCTACACCTTC. This gives the protein CASSPLNLVTTNYGYTF.

This clonotype showed up just a few times. This sequence joins TRBV20-1 and TRBJ2-7, with D tentatively TRBD1 (5 bases). V was cut by 2 bases and J by 4 bases, with 12 bases left in between. The CDR3 contains 13 residues. The germline CDR1 and CDR2 sequences are DFQATT and SNEGSKA (reference sequence). The CDR3, as DNA: TGCAGTGCTAGATGGGGCTCAGGGTACGAGCAGTACTTC. Its translation is CSARWGSGYEQYF.

There are many counts of this clonotype. The chain is built from TRBV2 and TRBJ1-5; D remains unclear. CDR1 SNHLY and CDR2 FYNNEI come from the germline V gene. V was shortened by 1 base and J by 0 bases, with 7 bases between the two germline ends. CDR3 length: 15 residues. CDR3 bases: TGTGCCAGCAGTGAAGGTGGATTTAGCAATCAGCCCCAGCATTTT. Encoded protein: CASSEGGFSNQPQHF.

This clonotype appeared many times. This chain connects TRBV5-5 to TRBJ2-2, with a tentative D call TRBD2 (6 bases). This CDR3 is 17 amino acids long. Germline V gene lookup returns CDR1 SGHKS and CDR2 YYEKEE (reference sequence). V lost 0 bases to trimming and J lost 0 bases, with 12 bases between them. The CDR3 DNA follows: TGTGCCAGCAGCTTGGAAGTTTGGGGGGCGAACACCGGGGAGCTGTTTTTT. Amino acid sequence: CASSLEVWGANTGELFF.

This clonotype has only a few counts. The CDR3 coding sequence is TGTGCCAGCAGCCTCCGGGCAGGGCCCACCGGGGAGCTGTTTTTT. Protein sequence: CASSLRAGPTGELFF. The J gene is TRBJ2-2, the V gene TRBV9; D possibly corresponds to TRBD1 (5 bases). Germline loops: CDR1 SGDLS, CDR2 YYNGEE. The CDR3 is 15 residues long. V was shortened by 4 bases and J by 4 bases, with 14 bases between the two germline ends. Together with reference TRBV9 and TRBJ2-2, the CDR3 gives the full variable domain: DSGVTQTPKHLITATGQRVTLRCSPRSGDLSVYWYQQSLDQGLQFLIQYYNGEERAKGNILERFSAQQFPDLHSELNLSSLELGDSALYFCASSLRAGPTGELFFGEGSRLTVL.

This clonotype turned up a few times. The rearrangement links TRBV6-1 to TRBJ2-1; 11 bases fit TRBD1. With V trimmed by 6 bases and J by 5 bases, 6 bases remained unmatched. Germline CDR1 reads MNHNS; CDR2 reads SASEGT. This CDR3 spans 15 amino acids. The CDR3 here is CASRWWTGGNNEQFF. The CDR3 nucleotides read TGTGCCAGCAGATGGTGGACAGGGGGCAACAATGAGCAGTTCTTC.

This clonotype was seen ten or more times. The chain carries TRBV12-5 and TRBJ2-7; 9 nucleotides line up with TRBD1. V dropped 4 bases and J dropped 3; count of bases not matched to a gene: 4. This CDR3 is 14 amino acids long. CDR1 and CDR2 (germline): LGHNT, FRNRAP. This CDR3 is CASGWGQGHYEQYV. As DNA, the CDR3 is TGTGCTAGTGGTTGGGGACAGGGCCACTACGAGCAGTACGTC.

This clonotype has at least ten counts. The V call is TRBV20-1, the J call TRBJ2-1, with 10 bases matching TRBD2. The CDR3 consists of 14 residues. Trimming at V came to 8 bases and at J to 7 bases, leaving 11 bases not matched to a gene. Germline CDR1 DFQATT, CDR2 SNEGSKA (reference sequence). The CDR3 DNA follows: TGCAGTTTTAAGCTGGCTAGCGGGAGAAATGAGCAGTTCTTC. Its protein product is CSFKLASGRNEQFF.

The chain recombines TRBV29-1 with TRBJ1-1, with D maybe TRBD1 (5 bases). The CDR3 consists of 14 residues. The V end lost 7 bases, the J end lost 4 bases, and 19 bases lay between the germline ends. In germline, CDR1 is SQVTM, CDR2 ANQGSEA. CDR3 sequence reads: CSGKNGDLGTEAFF. CDR3 in DNA: TGCAGCGGGAAAAACGGGGACCTGGGCACTGAAGCTTTCTTT.

This clonotype has a handful of counts. This rearrangement joins TRBV24-1 to TRBJ2-1; 8 positions match TRBD1. With V trimmed by 0 bases and J by 7 bases, 4 bases remained unmatched. This CDR3 spans 15 amino acids. Germline loops: CDR1 KGHDR, CDR2 SFDVKD. The CDR3 coding sequence is TGTGCCACCAGTGATTTGGTAACAGGGGGTAATGAGCAGTTCTTC. Protein sequence: CATSDLVTGGNEQFF.

This clonotype has at least ten counts. The rearrangement links TRBV5-4 to TRBJ1-2, with TRBD1 as a possible D gene (6 bases). The length of the CDR3 is 14 residues. Germline V gene sequence: CDR1 SGHNT, CDR2 YYREEE (reference sequence). The V and J ends lost 3 bases and 4 bases respectively, with 13 bases between them. CDR3 protein: CASSSQTGVYGYTF. CDR3 nucleotides: TGTGCCAGCAGCTCCCAGACAGGAGTCTATGGCTACACCTTC.

The table lists this clonotype with many counts. At one of its ends the junction is not consistent with the germline gene, which may arise from a read error. The chain carries TRBV7-7 and TRBJ2-2, with 8 bases lining up with TRBD2. This CDR3 is 15 amino acids long. CDR1 is SSHAT and CDR2 is FNYEAQ in the germline V gene (reference sequence). The CDR3 reads CASSLSGTDTGELFF. In nucleotides, the CDR3 is TGTGCTAGCAGCCTTAGCGGGACCGACACCGGGGAGCTGTTTTTT.

The chain employs TRBV20-1 and TRBJ1-1; possible D gene TRBD1, 5 bases. Trimming removed 0 bases from V and 4 bases from J, with 15 bases in between. The CDR3 covers 15 residues. CDR1 and CDR2 from the germline V gene are DFQATT and SNEGSKA (reference sequence). The DNA for the CDR3 is TGCAGTGCTAGAGAATCGGGGGGACCCAGCACTGAAGCTTTCTTT. It translates to CSARESGGPSTEAFF.

Many counts were recorded for this clonotype. The chain is built from TRBV29-1 and TRBJ2-5; 7 bases agree with TRBD2. V was clipped by 1 base and J by 1 base; unmatched bases: 12. Per germline, CDR1 SQVTM and CDR2 ANQGSEA. This CDR3 comprises 17 residues. Here the CDR3 DNA reads TGCAGCGTTGAAGGGGGGGGACTGGCCGGAACCCAAGAGACCCAGTACTTC. Its protein product is CSVEGGGLAGTQETQYF.